Shown below are 27 T cell receptor beta chains from a single sample sequenced in a study of glioma-infiltrating T cells after dendritic cell vaccination (dated by TCRdb to the mid-2010s). Libraries were constructed by the immunoSEQ multiplex PCR assay. TCRdb stores this immuneACCESS table with in-frame sequences only. Part of the clones is absent; in the studies checked, under half of the shortfall reflects unresolved V genes, and no reason is known for the rest. Here the sample has nearly 85,000 clones; roughly 90% occur a single time. The ten biggest clones cover roughly 3.2% of the sample. This specimen was blood, taken before dendritic cell vaccination. Source of these receptors: a human donor with glioblastoma.

The chain employs TRBV4-1 and TRBJ1-6; D call uncertain. CDR1 and CDR2 from the germline V gene are MGHRA and YSYEKL. Trimming took 0 bases from V and 12 from J, leaving 12 bases between them. The CDR3 covers 14 residues. CDR3 sequence: CASSQDGGSVPLHF. Here the CDR3 DNA reads TGCGCCAGCAGCCAAGACGGAGGGTCTGTACCCCTCCACTTT.

This clone is a singleton in its sample. One junction end disagrees with the germline gene, perhaps due to a read error. Other DNA sequences in this specimen translate into the identical CDR3. The chain employs TRBV6-1 and TRBJ1-6, with D maybe TRBD1 (6 bases). CDR1 is MNHNS and CDR2 is SASEGT in the germline V gene. This CDR3 is 14 amino acids long. The CDR3 DNA is TGTGCCACCGCGGACAGCTCCTATAATTCCCCCCTCCACTTT. Protein sequence: CATADSSYNSPLHF.

V and J are TRBV6-5 and TRBJ1-1; 7 nucleotides agree with TRBD1. Germline V gives CDR1 MNHEY, CDR2 SVGAGI. This CDR3 is 15 amino acids long. The trim removed 4 bases at V and 3 bases at J, leaving 8 bases unmatched. DNA for the CDR3: TGTGCCAGCAGTTCCAGAGACAGGGCGGACACTGAAGCTTTCTTT. Amino acid sequence: CASSSRDRADTEAFF.

The chain has TRBV10-2 and TRBJ1-2, with TRBD1 identical over 7 bases. The CDR3 contains 14 residues. The ends lost 7 bases at V and 7 bases at J; junction bases unmatched: 12. Germline CDR1 and CDR2: WSHSY and SAAADI. The CDR3 region is CASNPTGPSSGYTF. The CDR3 nucleotides read TGCGCCAGCAACCCGACAGGGCCTTCCTCTGGCTACACCTTC.

The genes are TRBV30 and TRBJ2-3, with 9 positions matching TRBD2. The CDR3 is 14 amino acids. CDR1 GTSNPN and CDR2 SVGIG come from the germline V gene (reference sequence). The V and J ends lost 5 bases and 2 bases, in that order; junction bases with no gene match: 5. CDR3 sequence (DNA): TGTGCCTGGGGAGCGGGAGGCTTCACAGATACGCAGTATTTT. Its protein product is CAWGAGGFTDTQYF.

V is TRBV28 and J is TRBJ1-1; the D is unclear. Germline V gene lookup returns CDR1 MDHEN and CDR2 SYDVKM. V was clipped by 5 bases and J by 0 bases, with 7 bases between them. The CDR3 totals 13 residues. CDR3 sequence reads: CASSERVNTEAFF. As DNA, the CDR3 is TGTGCCAGCAGTGAACGGGTGAACACTGAAGCTTTCTTT.

The chain joins TRBV30 to TRBJ2-1; 13 nucleotides match TRBD2. This CDR3 is built from 15 residues. Trimming at V came to 3 bases and at J to 10 bases, leaving 9 bases not matched to a gene. Germline loops: CDR1 GTSNPN, CDR2 SVGIG (reference sequence). CDR3 residues: CAWSSGLAGVGEQFF. CDR3 in DNA: TGTGCCTGGAGCTCAGGACTAGCGGGAGTAGGGGAGCAGTTCTTC.

The gene calls are TRBV5-1 and TRBJ2-1, with a possible D match to TRBD1 (6 bases). This CDR3 is 14 amino acids long. The V end was cut by 0 bases, the J end by 10 bases, with 14 bases between. CDR1 and CDR2 from the germline V gene are SGHRS and YFSETQ. The CDR3 loop reads CASSLDWGRREQFF. In DNA form, the CDR3 reads TGCGCCAGCAGCTTGGATTGGGGGCGCCGAGAGCAGTTCTTC.

The chain couples TRBV4-1 to TRBJ1-5; no clear D. V lost 5 bases and J 3 bases, leaving 14 bases between the germline ends. The CDR3 has 15 amino acids. Germline-derived CDR1 and CDR2 are MGHRA and YSYEKL. The CDR3 here is CASSLQLGDNQPQHF. In nucleotides, the CDR3 is TGCGCCAGCAGCTTGCAGCTAGGAGACAATCAGCCCCAGCATTTT.

The chain is built from TRBV27 and TRBJ2-2; 8 bases align to TRBD2. The length of the CDR3 is 16 residues. CDR1 and CDR2 from the germline V gene are MNHEY and SMNVEV (reference sequence). V dropped 2 bases and J dropped 7; count of bases not matched to a gene: 9. The CDR3 loop reads CASSLKAGVRSGELFF. The CDR3 DNA reads as TGTGCCAGCAGTTTAAAAGCGGGAGTACGTAGCGGGGAGCTGTTTTTT.

The CDR3 is CASRGGHYEQYF. The CDR3 bases are TGTGCCAGCAGGGGGGGGCACTACGAGCAGTACTTC. The chain is built from TRBV2 and TRBJ2-7, with D perhaps matching TRBD2 (7 bases). The V gene lost 6 bases and the J gene lost 3 bases, with 9 bases spanning the gap. The CDR3 is made up of 12 amino acids. CDR1 is SNHLY and CDR2 is FYNNEI in the germline V gene.

The chain links TRBV5-1 to TRBJ1-4; 7 nucleotides line up with TRBD1. Trimming cost V 4 bases and J 8 bases; bases outside gene matches: 8. The CDR3 totals 14 residues. Germline lookup yields CDR1 SGHRS and CDR2 YFSETQ. CDR3 sequence reads: CASSEGTAREKLFF. Written as DNA, the CDR3 is TGCGCCAGCAGCGAGGGGACAGCGAGGGAAAAACTGTTTTTT.

The chain has TRBV9 and TRBJ2-2, with 8 bases matching TRBD1. V trimming: 0 bases; J trimming: 7 bases; junction bases outside the gene matches: 5. From germline, CDR1 is SGDLS and CDR2 YYNGEE. The length of the CDR3 is 15 residues. CDR3 in amino acids: CASSVATGEIGELFF. For the CDR3, the DNA is TGTGCCAGCAGCGTAGCGACAGGGGAGATCGGGGAGCTGTTTTTT.

This clone appeared a single time. V usage is TRBV2 and J usage is TRBJ2-3, with 8 bases identical to TRBD2. V was clipped by 3 bases and J by 4 bases; unmatched bases: 6. The CDR3 extends over 15 amino acids. Germline V gives CDR1 SNHLY, CDR2 FYNNEI. This CDR3 is CASSDERGKADTQYF. The CDR3 bases are TGTGCCAGCAGTGACGAGCGGGGGAAGGCAGATACGCAGTATTTT. The full variable domain, its missing parts supplied by reference TRBV2 and TRBJ2-3, is EPEVTQTPSHQVTQMGQEVILRCVPISNHLYFYWYRQILGQKVEFLVSFYNNEISEKSEIFDDQFSVERPDGSNFTLKIRSTKLEDSAMYFCASSDERGKADTQYFGPGTRLTVL.

The chain has TRBV6-6 and TRBJ2-5, with 13 bases lining up with TRBD2. Germline assignment: CDR1 MNHNY and CDR2 SVGAGI (reference sequence). CDR3 size: 15 residues. The ends lost 2 bases at V and 6 bases at J; junction bases unmatched: 3. CDR3 nucleotides: TGTGCCAGCAGTTACGGGACTAGCGGGAAACAGACCCAGTACTTC. Its translation is CASSYGTSGKQTQYF.

This clone was observed a single time. At one of its ends the junction is not consistent with the germline gene, which may arise from a read error. The gene calls are TRBV6-1 and TRBJ2-7; 9 nucleotides agree with TRBD2. The CDR3 consists of 14 residues. Per germline, CDR1 MNHNS and CDR2 SASEGT. The CDR3 protein is CGSSGGRASYEQYF. CDR3 bases: TGTGGCAGCAGTGGCGGGAGGGCCTCCTACGAGCAGTACTTC.

On this clone: One end of the junction varies from germline; a read error may be responsible. This sequence joins TRBV7-7 and TRBJ2-5, with 8 nucleotides matching TRBD1. The CDR3 length is 14 residues. CDR1 and CDR2 from the germline V gene are SSHAT and FNYEAQ (reference sequence). CDR3 amino acids: CASSHRGWVETQYF. The CDR3 region has the DNA TGTGCTAGCAGTCACAGGGGGTGGGTTGAGACCCAGTACTTC.

The chain couples TRBV29-1 to TRBJ2-2, with 9 bases matching TRBD1. The CDR3 is made up of 15 amino acids. V dropped 6 bases and J dropped 5; count of bases not matched to a gene: 10. Germline V gene lookup returns CDR1 SQVTM and CDR2 ANQGSEA. The CDR3 loop is CSVRTQGALTGELFF. For the CDR3, the DNA is TGCAGCGTCCGGACACAGGGGGCACTAACCGGGGAGCTGTTTTTT.

This chain uses TRBV12-5 with TRBJ2-1; D perhaps matches TRBD2 (6 bases). Per germline, CDR1 LGHNT and CDR2 FRNRAP. This CDR3 has 13 residues. Trimming removed 1 base at V and 6 bases at J, with 7 bases between. The CDR3 nucleotides read TGTGCTAGTGGTTTGGCCGGGGGCAATGAGCAGTTCTTC. Translated: CASGLAGGNEQFF. Full variable domain (remainder filled in from reference TRBV12-5 and TRBJ2-1): DARVTQTPRHKVTEMGQEVTMRCQPILGHNTVFWYRQTMMQGLELLAYFRNRAPLDDSGMPKDRFSAEMPDATLATLKIQPSEPRDSAVYFCASGLAGGNEQFFGPGTRLTVL.

This chain connects TRBV5-4 to TRBJ1-2, with 7 bases identical to TRBD1. After removal of 5 bases from V and 3 bases from J, the junction contained 4 bases not matched to a gene. Germline-derived CDR1 and CDR2 are SGHNT and YYREEE (reference sequence). The CDR3 covers 13 residues. The CDR3 region is CASSPDRDYGYTF. Here the CDR3 DNA reads TGTGCCAGCAGTCCCGACAGGGACTATGGCTACACCTTC. The variable domain in full, with the rest retrieved from reference TRBV5-4 and TRBJ1-2, is ETGVTQSPTHLIKTRGQQVTLRCSSQSGHNTVSWYQQALGQGPQFIFQYYREEENGRGNFPPRFSGLQFPNYSSELNVNALELDDSALYLCASSPDRDYGYTFGSGTRLTVV.

This chain uses TRBV7-9 with TRBJ2-3; perhaps TRBD1 as D (6 bases). The germline gives CDR1 SEHNR, CDR2 FQNEAQ (reference sequence). CDR3 length: 15 residues. The ends were cut back, 3 bases at V and 6 bases at J, with 16 bases in the middle. CDR3 in amino acids: CASSLGHRKSDTQYF. DNA of the CDR3: TGTGCCAGCAGCTTGGGACACCGAAAGTCCGATACGCAGTATTTT.

This chain uses TRBV6-1 with TRBJ2-7; D is undetermined. From germline, CDR1 is MNHNS and CDR2 SASEGT. V shed 4 bases and J shed 5 bases, with 3 bases lying between them. The CDR3 is 10 residues long. The CDR3 DNA sequence: TGTGCCAGCAGTGGGCACGAGCAGTACTTC. It specifies CASSGHEQYF.

The gene calls are TRBV5-1 and TRBJ1-2; 9 nucleotides line up with TRBD1. The CDR3 has 14 amino acids. V lost 0 bases and J lost 8; bases outside the gene matches: 5. Germline CDR1 and CDR2: SGHRS and YFSETQ. The CDR3: CASSLARTGVGYTF. As DNA, the CDR3 is TGCGCCAGCAGCTTGGCCCGGACAGGGGTCGGCTACACCTTC.

This chain connects TRBV5-1 to TRBJ1-5; 7 nucleotides align to TRBD1. After removal of 4 bases from V and 6 bases from J, the junction contained 13 bases not matched to a gene. The CDR3 covers 16 residues. Germline CDR1 and CDR2: SGHRS and YFSETQ. CDR3 nucleotide sequence: TGCGCCAGCAGCGACGGAGGCTCAGGGACAGCTCAGCCCCAGCATTTT. This codes for CASSDGGSGTAQPQHF.

The gene calls are TRBV11-3 and TRBJ2-3; 8 nucleotides align to TRBD2. CDR1 and CDR2 (germline): SGHNT, YENEEA. This CDR3 is built from 16 residues. The junction had 5 bases not matched to a gene; V was cut back by 1 base and J by 2 bases. In nucleotides, the CDR3 is TGTGCCAGCAGCTTAGTGAGCGGGAGCGACACAGATACGCAGTATTTT. This encodes CASSLVSGSDTDTQYF.

The chain employs TRBV13 and TRBJ2-7, with a possible D match to TRBD1 (5 bases). CDR1 is PRHDT, CDR2 FYEKMQ, per germline (reference sequence). V lost 0 bases, J lost 3 bases, and 12 bases lay in between. The CDR3 has 15 residues. CDR3 sequence reads: CASSLGRAGNYEQYF. The CDR3 DNA reads TGTGCCAGCAGCTTAGGCAGGGCCGGCAACTACGAGCAGTACTTC.

The chain is built from TRBV18 and TRBJ2-3; 12 positions agree with TRBD2. Germline lookup yields CDR1 KGHSH and CDR2 LQKENI. This CDR3 has 16 residues. V lost 3 bases and J lost 11; bases outside the gene matches: 12. CDR3 in DNA: TGTGCCAGCTCACCTTTGGGACTAGCGGGCCCCGTATGGCAGTATTTT. Protein product: CASSPLGLAGPVWQYF.